The present TCR beta chain was sequenced within a study of blood T cell repertoires in COVID-19. About the study: Acute-phase and convalescent COVID-19 samples originated in the United States, Italy and Spain. The analysed material was cDNA or gDNA that came from T cells, B-cell-depleted T cells, or PBMCs.

The authors' processing: Amplification from reference gene primers served as the basis for estimated nucleated cell counts. Some clones are missing from TCRdb's copy, which holds only in-frame ones; the method was immunoSEQ multiplex PCR. V, J and clone size were drawn from that table, and D and trimming were deduced from the DNA. The repertoire holds about 120,000 clones, 81% seen once, with around 1.5% in the top ten. The CDR3 contains 13 residues. Germline V gene sequence: CDR1 MNHEY, CDR2 SVGAGI. V gave up 5 bases and J gave up 0 bases, with 5 bases separating them. The sample consisted of peripheral blood. The V call is TRBV6-5, the J call TRBJ1-5; TRBD1 might be the D (5 bases). The receptor was isolated from a man aged 50 to 60 with acute or convalescent COVID-19. The CDR3 protein is CASSRGSNQPQHF. CDR3 coding DNA: TGTGCCAGCAGTAGGGGTAGCAATCAGCCCCAGCATTTT.